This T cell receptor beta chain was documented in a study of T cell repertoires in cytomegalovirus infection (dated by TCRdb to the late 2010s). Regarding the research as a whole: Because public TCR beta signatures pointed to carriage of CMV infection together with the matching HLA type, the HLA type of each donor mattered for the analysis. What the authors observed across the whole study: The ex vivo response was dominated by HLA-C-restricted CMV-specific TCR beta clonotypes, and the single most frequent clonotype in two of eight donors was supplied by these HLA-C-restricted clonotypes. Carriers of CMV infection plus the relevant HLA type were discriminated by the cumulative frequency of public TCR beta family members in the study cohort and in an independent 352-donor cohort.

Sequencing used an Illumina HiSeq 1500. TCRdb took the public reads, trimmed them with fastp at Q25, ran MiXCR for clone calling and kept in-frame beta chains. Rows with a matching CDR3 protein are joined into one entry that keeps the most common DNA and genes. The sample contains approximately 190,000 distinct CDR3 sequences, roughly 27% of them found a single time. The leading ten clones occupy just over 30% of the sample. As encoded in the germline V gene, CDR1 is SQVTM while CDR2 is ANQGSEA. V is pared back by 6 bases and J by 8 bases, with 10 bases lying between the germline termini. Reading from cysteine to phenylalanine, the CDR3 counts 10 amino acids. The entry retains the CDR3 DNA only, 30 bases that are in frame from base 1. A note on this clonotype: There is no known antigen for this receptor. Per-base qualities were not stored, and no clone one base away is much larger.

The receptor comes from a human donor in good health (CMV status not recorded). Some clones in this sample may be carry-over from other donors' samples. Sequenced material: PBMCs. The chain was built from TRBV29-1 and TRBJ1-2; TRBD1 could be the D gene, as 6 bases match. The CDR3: CSVRQDGYTF. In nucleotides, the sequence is TGCAGCGTACGACAGGACGGCTACACCTTC. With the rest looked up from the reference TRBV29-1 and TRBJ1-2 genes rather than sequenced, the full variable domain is SAVISQKPSRDICQRGTSLTIQCQVDSQVTMMFWYRQQPGQSLTLIATANQGSEATYESGFVIDKFPISRPNLTFSTLTVSNMSPEDSSIYLCSVRQDGYTFGSGTRLTVV.